The clone carrying this TCR beta chain was detected only a few times. Its antigen is as yet unknown. Sorting gave populations that all exceeded 98% purity. This sample is part of a study of beta chain features in type 1 diabetes. Study-wide points: Shorter TCRB CDR3s, moderately but significantly so, marked every one of the four CD4+ subsets in Type 1 diabetes patients.

All of the isolated RNA was reverse transcribed, so expressed TCRB transcripts were sequenced. Each sample of naive, central memory or regulatory T cells had, on average, approximately 4 million reads. Generated by immunoSEQ multiplex PCR, the TCRdb table keeps only in-frame clones and is missing some. The table shows around 310,000 clones, with roughly 12% occurring only once. V shed 2 bases and J shed 7 bases, with 14 bases lying between them. Germline V CDR1 and CDR2: GTSNPN, SVGIG (reference sequence). The CDR3 runs to 13 residues. The V and J genes are TRBV30 and TRBJ1-1; D not certain. Sample: naive CD4+ T cells from blood. This clonotype was sampled from a woman aged 18 to 35 with type 1 diabetes. CDR3 in DNA: TGTGCCTGGAGTAGGGCAGGAGGCCTTGAAGCTTTCTTT. This sequence encodes CAWSRAGGLEAFF.